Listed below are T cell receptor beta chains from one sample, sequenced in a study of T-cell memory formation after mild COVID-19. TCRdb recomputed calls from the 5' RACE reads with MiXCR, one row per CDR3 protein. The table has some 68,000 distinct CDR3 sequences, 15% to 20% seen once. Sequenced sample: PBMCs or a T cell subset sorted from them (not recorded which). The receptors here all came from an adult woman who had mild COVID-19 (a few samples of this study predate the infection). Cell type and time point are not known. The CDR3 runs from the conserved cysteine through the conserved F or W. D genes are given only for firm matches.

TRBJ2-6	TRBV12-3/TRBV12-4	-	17	CASSAAQEFSGANVLTF
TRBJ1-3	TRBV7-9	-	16	CASSPSAGSSGNTIYF
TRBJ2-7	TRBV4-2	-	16	CASRMEDGREPYEQYF
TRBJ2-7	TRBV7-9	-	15	CASSLPGRPTYEQYF
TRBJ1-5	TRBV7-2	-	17	CASSLISGFYSNQPQHF
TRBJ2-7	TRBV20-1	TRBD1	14	CSASGQVISYEQYF
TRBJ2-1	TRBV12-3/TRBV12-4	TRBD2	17	CASSLEGLAGGGNEQFF
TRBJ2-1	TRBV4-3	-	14	CASSQDLVSPEQFF
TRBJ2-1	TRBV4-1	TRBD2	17	CASSQASGTYWGDEQFF
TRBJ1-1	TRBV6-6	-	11	CASSYGAEAFF
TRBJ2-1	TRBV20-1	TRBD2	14	CSAIGLADYNEQFF
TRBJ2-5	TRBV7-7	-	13	CASSLDSAQTQYF
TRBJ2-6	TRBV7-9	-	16	CASSLAPSPGANVLTF
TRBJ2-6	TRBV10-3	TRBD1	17	CAIKGDSLLSGANVLTF
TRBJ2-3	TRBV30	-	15	CAWSVKSLPADTQYF
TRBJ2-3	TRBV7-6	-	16	CASSLGTLTFTDTQYF
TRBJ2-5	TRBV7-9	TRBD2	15	CASSLGVSGTETQYF
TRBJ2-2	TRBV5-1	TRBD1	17	CASSLPDRGLYTGELFF
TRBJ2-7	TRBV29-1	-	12	CSVEWGDNEQYF
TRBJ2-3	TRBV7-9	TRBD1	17	CASSLLTGGAGTDTQYF
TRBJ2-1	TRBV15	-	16	CATSRDGLANYHESFF
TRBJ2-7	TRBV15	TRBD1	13	CATSRDRGYEQYF
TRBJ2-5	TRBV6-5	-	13	CASSYSIRETQYF
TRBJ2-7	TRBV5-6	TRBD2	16	CASSIGTSGGSYEQYF
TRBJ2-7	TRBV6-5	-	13	CASSPGSSYEQYF
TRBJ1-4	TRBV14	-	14	CASSQTGYGEKLFF
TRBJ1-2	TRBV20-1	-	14	CSATSEGSTGGYTF
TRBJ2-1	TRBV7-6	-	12	CASSLAVHEQFF